This paragraph reports one T cell receptor (beta chain). Its antigen is unknown. Within one base of it there is no much larger clone, and no base qualities were kept. The source of the sample is a study of cytomegalovirus exposure and HLA in healthy donors (TCRdb year 2017). For context, the study as a whole: An earlier analysis of several hundred of the donors reported 276 Gb of sequence data and around 110 million unique TCR beta sequences obtained from some 170 million T cells. HLA typing covered class I and class II loci at four-digit resolution. In an earlier analysis of roughly 600 of the donors, high-throughput TCR beta sequencing was used to judge whether each TCR beta V gene segment behaved as functional or pseudogenic. Of the roughly 390 genotyped donors, approximately 81% were placed in the genetic ancestry cluster associated with self-reported Caucasian donors. An early release covering roughly 640 HLA-typed donors comprised approximately 300 gigabases of sequencing data and around 80 million unique TCR sequences. The study was designed to test whether signatures of past pathogen exposure could be identified by cataloging public T cell receptors. In the later analysis, no new phenotypic data were used to find candidate immune exposures; instead, reliance was placed on TCR beta sequences and their occurrence across donors. The study combined high-throughput TCR immunosequencing, statistical association of individual TCRs with disease status, and machine learning to predict cytomegalovirus infection status. The number of donors typed differed by locus, with about 629-630 for A, B, C, DRB1 and DQB1, 522 for DQA1, some 570 for DPA1, and approximately 470 for DPB1. All discovery cohort repertoires had been generated on a single sequencing platform. A separate validation cohort of over 95 different subjects was used in addition to the approximately 640-subject first cohort. A later analysis re-analyzed previously published TCR beta repertoires from 660 or so donors and added high-resolution HLA genotyping to study TCR occurrence patterns. Several DR-DQ haplotypes were handled as single units for association and clustering, since linkage in the cohort was strong. Using immunosequencing, the study profiled T cell repertoires from about 650 subjects and related those repertoires to cytomegalovirus serostatus. A later genetic analysis took genome-wide SNP genotypes for about 60% of the roughly 670 donors and used that subset as a discovery cohort. Across approximately 400 genotyped donors of the cohort, an average of about 240,000 unique TCR beta nucleotide sequences per donor were sequenced, and 15% to 20% of those sequences were non-productive. Alongside the repertoire data, information on donor age, sex, ethnicity and CMV serostatus was compiled.

Paper-wide results and their limitations: Across donors, most TCR sequences were observed very rarely, whereas some public TCRs were present in many individuals. When HLA alleles, especially DR and DQ, strongly co-occurred, TCR associations were difficult to assign to individual alleles. In a later genetic analysis, fewer N-insertions in productive TCRs were reported among donors in an Asian-associated ancestry cluster than the roughly 700-donor mean. In an earlier analysis of roughly 560 of the donors, most TCR beta V segments were observed in productive rearrangements about 87% or about 30% of the time, broadly matching IMGT annotations. Specific HLA alleles were associated with about 17,000 TCR beta sequences at a false discovery rate of 0.05 in a later analysis. HLA typing was unavailable for some donors at each locus, so association tests used only the typed subset. The authors suggested that the approach could potentially be generalized to other disease states and immunological phenotypes. A later analysis found that HLA-associated TCR beta chains were more clonally expanded and had lower generation probabilities than equally common non-associated chains. Correlated functional status among segregating V segments might reflect linkage disequilibrium, but an unknown experimental factor could not be ruled out. In a later analysis, the rate of TCR association differed among HLA loci, with DRB1 alleles having the most associated TCRs and HLA-C alleles having the fewest. Several of the top co-occurrence clusters appeared to be linked to parvovirus B19, influenza, CMV and Epstein-Barr virus, according to a later analysis. CMV serostatus was the only immune exposure information available for the cohort. The classifier was reported to diagnose cytomegalovirus status with high specificity and sensitivity in both the original cohort and the validation cohort. A further reported finding was that TCR beta sequences accurately predicted the HLA-A and HLA-B alleles for most subjects in the first cohort. Roughly uniform sequencing depth across donors was assumed in presence/absence analyses, although this assumption may not hold. V-gene and J-gene trimming of TCR beta chains was associated with a missense DCLRE1C variant in a later genetic analysis, and the association was replicated in an independent cohort. A few of the identified cytomegalovirus-associated TCR beta chains were confirmed in vitro to be specific for cytomegalovirus antigens. The 87-base-pair reads could not distinguish some IMGT-functional V segments, including TRBV6-2 and TRBV6-3, so those segments were excluded. The study listed 164 TCR beta chains as associated with cytomegalovirus. Because counts were too low, roughly 17 rarely observed V segments, including chromosome 9 orphons, were left out of the earlier analysis of several hundred of the donors. In a later analysis, most CMV-associated TCR beta chains were found to appear HLA-restricted, with HLA associations seemingly driven largely by CMV exposure. A group of highly shared sequence variants was considered likely to be a technical artifact of the sequencing pipeline. In this cohort, only TCR beta chains were sequenced, and detectable features were limited by the absence of alpha or paired-chain data.

To prepare the library, the immunoSEQ multiplex PCR assay was applied. For the multiplex PCR, a mixture combining 60 forward primers for TCR Vbeta segments and 13 reverse primers for TCR Jbeta segments was used. The CDR3 region of rearranged TCR beta genes was amplified from genomic DNA with a multiplex PCR assay. The Illumina HiSeq System was used to sequence the amplified TCR beta libraries as 87-base-pair reads. The original pipeline was this. A later analysis tallied 70 million to 100 million unique TCR beta chains across the 640 or so repertoires, and approximately 9.9 million of those chains were shared by two or more donors. Raw reads were error-corrected and collapsed into unique sequences with a nearest-neighbor algorithm that merged closely related sequences to remove PCR and sequencing errors. To assign V, D and J gene segments, CDR3 sequences were aligned to IMGT reference sequences. For a sequence to be retained, a match of at least six nucleotides to both a V gene segment and a J gene segment was required. Rearrangements were classified as productive when the CDR3 lacked stop codons and remained in frame with V and J, and all other rearrangements were classified as non-productive. Following IMGT convention, CDR3 was defined as the stretch from the second conserved V-encoded cysteine to the conserved J-encoded phenylalanine. The earlier analysis of some 580 of the donors excluded any sequence lacking an unambiguous match to a single V gene segment. In an earlier analysis of approximately 590 of the donors, V segments were called functional above 56.7% productive rearrangements and were called segregating when the between-donor standard deviation exceeded 5%. To diagnose cytomegalovirus status from the catalog of TCR beta chain sequences, a statistical classification framework was built. In a later analysis, TCR nucleotide sequences were compared against IMGT/GENE-DB human TR gene sequences so that V and J genes could be assigned. In a later analysis, CDR3 sequences and most-parsimonious VDJ recombination scenarios were assigned using the TCRdist pipeline. A later analysis defined each TCR beta chain by its CDR3 amino acid sequence plus V-gene family, and excluded reads lacking a unique V-gene family. A later analysis removed 592 highly shared, low-generation-probability nucleotide sequences to deal with suspected cross-contamination and a sequencing artifact. A later analysis calculated a clonal expansion index for each public chain from normalized within-repertoire ranks of inferred template counts. Generation probabilities in a later analysis came from a VDJ recombination model fitted to out-of-frame rearrangements, and those results were checked against IGoR. In a later analysis, hypergeometric tests were used to score TCR-TCR, TCR-HLA and TCR-CMV co-occurrence, with a repertoire-size bias correction applied to TCR pairs. To estimate false discovery rates, a later analysis permuted the HLA or CMV assignments 20 times. In a later analysis, co-occurring TCRs were grouped using DBSCAN, and TCRdist sequence similarity was added for clustering within HLA-allele-positive subsets. For co-occurrence clustering, repertoires with fewer than 30,000 or more than 120,000 public chains were excluded, along with a handful of repertoires with anomalous nucleotide sharing. Held by TCRdb, this immuneACCESS table contains in-frame sequences only and omits some clones. Under half of the omission traces to an unresolved V gene where checked; the cause of the rest is unknown. V and J calls and clone size are those listed in that table; D and trimming were worked out from the DNA. For this sample the table gives roughly 56,000 clones, of which approximately 87% were detected only once. The ten biggest clones cover approximately 1.4% of the sample.

V gives up 6 bases and J gives up 2 bases, and the segment between their germline ends measures 8 bases. Based on the germline V gene (reference sequence), the CDR1 and CDR2 sequences are MNHEY and SMNVEV. Spanning cysteine to phenylalanine, the CDR3 consists of 13 amino acids. CDR3 DNA only is kept here, 39 bases in frame from base 1. In total, 500 to 700 healthy bone marrow donors made up the cohort. All cohort members were sampled while nominally healthy, although unrecorded immune exposures were likely present. The donor tested CMV seronegative and was one of the 352 seronegative cohort members. A peripheral blood sample was provided by each donor, and peripheral blood mononuclear cells were used for TCR beta sequencing. Genomic DNA was extracted from the blood cell samples with the Qiagen DNeasy Blood Extraction Kit.

The V and J genes are TRBV27 and TRBJ2-1; TRBD2 is perhaps the D gene, given 5 matching bases. The sample taken for sequencing was PBMCs. This clonotype was sampled from a man younger than 35 in good health and CMV-seronegative. The CDR3 protein is CASSFGAYNEQFF. In nucleotides, the sequence is TGTGCCAGCAGCTTCGGGGCCTACAATGAGCAGTTCTTC.